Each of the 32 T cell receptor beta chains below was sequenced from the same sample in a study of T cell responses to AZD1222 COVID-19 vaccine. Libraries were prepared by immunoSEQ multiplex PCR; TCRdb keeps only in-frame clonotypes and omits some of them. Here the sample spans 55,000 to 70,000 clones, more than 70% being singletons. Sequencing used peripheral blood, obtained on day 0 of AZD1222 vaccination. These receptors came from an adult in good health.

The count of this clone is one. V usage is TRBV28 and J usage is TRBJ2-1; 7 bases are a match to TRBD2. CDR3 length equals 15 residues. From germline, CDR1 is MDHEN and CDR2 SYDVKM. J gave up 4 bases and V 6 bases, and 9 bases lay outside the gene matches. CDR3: CASRLTREFYNEQFF. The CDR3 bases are TGTGCCAGCAGACTAACGCGGGAGTTTTACAATGAGCAGTTCTTC.

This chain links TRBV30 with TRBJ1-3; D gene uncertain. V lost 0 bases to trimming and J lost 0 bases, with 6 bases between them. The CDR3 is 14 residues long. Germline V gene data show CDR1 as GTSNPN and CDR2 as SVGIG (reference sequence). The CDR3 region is CAWSVTASGNTIYF. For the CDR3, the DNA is TGTGCCTGGAGTGTGACCGCCTCTGGAAACACCATATATTTT. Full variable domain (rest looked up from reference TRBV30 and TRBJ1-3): SQTIHQWPATLVQPVGSPLSLECTVEGTSNPNLYWYRQAAGRGLQLLFYSVGIGQISSEVPQNLSASRPQDRQFILSSKKLLLSDSGFYLCAWSVTASGNTIYFGEGSWLTVV.

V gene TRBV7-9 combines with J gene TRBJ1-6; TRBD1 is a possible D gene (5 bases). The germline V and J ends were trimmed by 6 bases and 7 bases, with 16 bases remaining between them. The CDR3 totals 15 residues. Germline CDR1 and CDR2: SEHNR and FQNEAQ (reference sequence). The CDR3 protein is CASSKGPGLNSPLHF. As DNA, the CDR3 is TGTGCCAGCAGTAAGGGGCCAGGGTTAAATTCACCCCTCCACTTT.

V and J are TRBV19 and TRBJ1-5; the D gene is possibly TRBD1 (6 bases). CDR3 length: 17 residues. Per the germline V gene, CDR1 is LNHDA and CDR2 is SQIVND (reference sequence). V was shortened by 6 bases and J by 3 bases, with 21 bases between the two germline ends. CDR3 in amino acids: CASRPAQGTRVNQPQHF. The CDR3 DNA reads TGTGCCAGTAGACCCGCACAGGGAACGAGGGTCAATCAGCCCCAGCATTTT.

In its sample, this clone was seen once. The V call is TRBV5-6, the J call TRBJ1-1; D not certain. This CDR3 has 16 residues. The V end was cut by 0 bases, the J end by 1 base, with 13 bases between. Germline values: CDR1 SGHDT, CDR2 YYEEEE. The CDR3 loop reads CASSLDPDWRNTEAFF. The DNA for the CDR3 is TGTGCCAGCAGCTTGGACCCAGATTGGCGGAACACTGAAGCTTTCTTT.

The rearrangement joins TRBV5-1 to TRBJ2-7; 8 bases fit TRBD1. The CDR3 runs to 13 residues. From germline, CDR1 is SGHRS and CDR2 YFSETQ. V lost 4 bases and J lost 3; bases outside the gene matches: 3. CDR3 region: CASSGGQVYEQYF. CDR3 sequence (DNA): TGCGCCAGCAGCGGGGGACAGGTCTACGAGCAGTACTTC. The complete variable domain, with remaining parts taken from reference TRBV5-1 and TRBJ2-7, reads KAGVTQTPRYLIKTRGQQVTLSCSPISGHRSVSWYQQTPGQGLQFLFEYFSETQRNKGNFPGRFSGRQFSNSRSEMNVSTLELGDSALYLCASSGGQVYEQYFGPGTRLTVT.

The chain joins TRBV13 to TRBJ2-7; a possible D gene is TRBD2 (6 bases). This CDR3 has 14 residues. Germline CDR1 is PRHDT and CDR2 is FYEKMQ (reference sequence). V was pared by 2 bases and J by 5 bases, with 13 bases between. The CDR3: CASSLRRGAHEQYF. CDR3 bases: TGTGCCAGCAGCTTACGGAGGGGTGCCCACGAGCAGTACTTC.

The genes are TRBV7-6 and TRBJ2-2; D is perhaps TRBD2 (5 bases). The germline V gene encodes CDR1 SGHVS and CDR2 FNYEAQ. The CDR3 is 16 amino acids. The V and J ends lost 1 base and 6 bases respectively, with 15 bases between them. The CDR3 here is CASSLVGAREAGELFF. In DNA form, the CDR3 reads TGTGCCAGCAGCTTAGTGGGCGCCCGGGAAGCCGGGGAGCTGTTTTTT.

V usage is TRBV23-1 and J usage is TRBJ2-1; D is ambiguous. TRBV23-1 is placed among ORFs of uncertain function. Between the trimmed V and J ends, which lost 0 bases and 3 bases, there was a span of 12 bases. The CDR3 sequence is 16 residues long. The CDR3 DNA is TGCGCCAGCAGTCAATCGTACGGTAGAAACTACAATGAGCAGTTCTTC. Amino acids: CASSQSYGRNYNEQFF.

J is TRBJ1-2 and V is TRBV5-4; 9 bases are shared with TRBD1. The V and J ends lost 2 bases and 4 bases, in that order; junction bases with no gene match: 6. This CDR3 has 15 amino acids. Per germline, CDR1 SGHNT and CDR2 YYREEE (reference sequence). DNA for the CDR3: TGTGCCAGCAGCTTACGACAGGGGGAGGGCTATGGCTACACCTTC. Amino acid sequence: CASSLRQGEGYGYTF.

DNA of the CDR3: TGTGCCAGCAGCTTGGAAGGGCCGGGGGCCAACGTCCTGACTTTC. Protein product: CASSLEGPGANVLTF. V is TRBV5-5 and J is TRBJ2-6; D not resolved. The V end lost 0 bases, the J end lost 4 bases, and 8 bases lay between the germline ends. The germline CDR1 and CDR2 sequences are SGHKS and YYEKEE (reference sequence). The CDR3 covers 15 residues.

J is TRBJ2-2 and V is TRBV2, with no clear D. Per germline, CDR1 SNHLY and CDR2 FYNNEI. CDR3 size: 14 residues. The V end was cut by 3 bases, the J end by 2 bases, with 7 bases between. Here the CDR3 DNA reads TGTGCCAGCAGTGATATGGTTAACACCGGGGAGCTGTTTTTT. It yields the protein CASSDMVNTGELFF.

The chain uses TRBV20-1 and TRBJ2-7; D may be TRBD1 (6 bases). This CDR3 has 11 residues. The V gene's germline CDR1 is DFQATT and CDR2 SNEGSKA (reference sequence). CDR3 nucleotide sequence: TGCAGCCTCGGGGACACCTACGAGCAGTACTTC. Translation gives CSLGDTYEQYF.

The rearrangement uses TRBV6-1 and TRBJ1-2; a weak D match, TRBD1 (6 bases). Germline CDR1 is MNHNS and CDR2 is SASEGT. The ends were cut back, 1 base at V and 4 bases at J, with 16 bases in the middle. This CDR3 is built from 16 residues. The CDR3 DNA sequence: TGTGCCAGCAGTGAAGTTGGAGCAGGGGCCCTCTATGGCTACACCTTC. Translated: CASSEVGAGALYGYTF.

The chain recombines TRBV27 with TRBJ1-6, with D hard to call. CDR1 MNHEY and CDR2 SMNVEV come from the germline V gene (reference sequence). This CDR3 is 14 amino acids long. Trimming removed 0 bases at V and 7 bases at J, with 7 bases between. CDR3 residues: CASSLSRGNSPLHF. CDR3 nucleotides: TGTGCCAGCAGTTTATCGCGGGGAAATTCACCCCTCCACTTT.

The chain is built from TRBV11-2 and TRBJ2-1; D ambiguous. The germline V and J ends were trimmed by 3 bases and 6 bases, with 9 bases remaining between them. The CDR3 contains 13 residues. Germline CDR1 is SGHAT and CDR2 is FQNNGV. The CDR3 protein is CASSLLVSNEQFF. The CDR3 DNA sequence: TGTGCCAGCAGCTTGCTGGTGAGCAATGAGCAGTTCTTC.

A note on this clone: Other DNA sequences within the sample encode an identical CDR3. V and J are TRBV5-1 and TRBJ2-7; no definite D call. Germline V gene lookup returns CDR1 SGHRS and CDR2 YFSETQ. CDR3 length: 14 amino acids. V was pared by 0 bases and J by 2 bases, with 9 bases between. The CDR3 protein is CASSLVVSPYEQYF. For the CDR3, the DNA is TGCGCCAGCAGCTTGGTAGTCTCCCCCTACGAGCAGTACTTC.

This CDR3 is CASSPGLAGGNMYEQYF. The CDR3 nucleotides are TGTGCCAGCAGCCCGGGACTAGCGGGAGGAAACATGTACGAGCAGTACTTC. This chain connects TRBV7-9 to TRBJ2-7; 15 bases agree with TRBD2. Trimming removed 5 bases from V and 4 bases from J; junction bases left unmatched: 9. CDR3 length: 17 amino acids. Germline lookup yields CDR1 SEHNR and CDR2 FQNEAQ (reference sequence).

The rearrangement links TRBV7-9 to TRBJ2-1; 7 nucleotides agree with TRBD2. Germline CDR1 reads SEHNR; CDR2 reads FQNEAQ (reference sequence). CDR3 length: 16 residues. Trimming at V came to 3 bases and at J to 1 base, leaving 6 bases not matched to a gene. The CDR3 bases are TGTGCCAGCAGCTTTTATCGAGCGGGATCCTACAATGAGCAGTTCTTC. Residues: CASSFYRAGSYNEQFF.

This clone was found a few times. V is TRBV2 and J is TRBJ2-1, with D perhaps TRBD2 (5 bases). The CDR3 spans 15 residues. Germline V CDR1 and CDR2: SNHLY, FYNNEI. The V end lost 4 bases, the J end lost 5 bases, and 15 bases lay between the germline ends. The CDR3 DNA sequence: TGTGCCAGCAGTGGCACGGGAAATGCTGACAATGAGCAGTTCTTC. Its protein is CASSGTGNADNEQFF.

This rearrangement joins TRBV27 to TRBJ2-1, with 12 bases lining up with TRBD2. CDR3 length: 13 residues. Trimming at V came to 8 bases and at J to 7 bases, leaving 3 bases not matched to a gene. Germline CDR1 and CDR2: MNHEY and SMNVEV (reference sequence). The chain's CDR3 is CASGLAGLNEQFF. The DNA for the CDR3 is TGTGCCAGCGGACTAGCGGGATTAAATGAGCAGTTCTTC.

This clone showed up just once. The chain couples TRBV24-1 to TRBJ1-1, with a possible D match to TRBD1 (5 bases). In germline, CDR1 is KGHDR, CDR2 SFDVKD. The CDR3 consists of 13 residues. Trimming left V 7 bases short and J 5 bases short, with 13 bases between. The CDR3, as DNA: TGTGCCACCAGAGACAGAGTTAGAACTGAAGCTTTCTTT. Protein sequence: CATRDRVRTEAFF.

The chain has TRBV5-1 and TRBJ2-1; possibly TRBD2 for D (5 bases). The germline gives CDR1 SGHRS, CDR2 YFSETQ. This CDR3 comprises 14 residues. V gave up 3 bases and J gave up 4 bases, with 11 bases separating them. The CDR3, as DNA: TGCGCCAGCAGCTCTAGGACGGGATACAATGAGCAGTTCTTC. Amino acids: CASSSRTGYNEQFF.

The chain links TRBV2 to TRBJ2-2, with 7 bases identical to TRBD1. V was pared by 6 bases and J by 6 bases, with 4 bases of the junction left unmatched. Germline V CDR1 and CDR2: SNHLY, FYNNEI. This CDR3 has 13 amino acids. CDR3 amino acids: CASRPTGPGELFF. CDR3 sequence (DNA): TGTGCCAGCAGGCCGACAGGGCCCGGGGAGCTGTTTTTT. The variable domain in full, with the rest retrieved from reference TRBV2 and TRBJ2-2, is EPEVTQTPSHQVTQMGQEVILRCVPISNHLYFYWYRQILGQKVEFLVSFYNNEISEKSEIFDDQFSVERPDGSNFTLKIRSTKLEDSAMYFCASRPTGPGELFFGEGSRLTVL.

The CDR3 spells CASSPGLGFTDTQYF. CDR3 in DNA: TGTGCCAGCTCACCTGGACTGGGGTTCACAGATACGCAGTATTTT. The chain is built from TRBV18 and TRBJ2-3; the D gene is possibly TRBD2 (5 bases). The CDR3 length is 15 residues. V was cut by 3 bases and J by 2 bases, with 12 bases left in between. The germline V gene encodes CDR1 KGHSH and CDR2 LQKENI. The whole variable domain, remainder taken from reference TRBV18 and TRBJ2-3, is NAGVMQNPRHLVRRRGQEARLRCSPMKGHSHVYWYRQLPEEGLKFMVYLQKENIIDESGMPKERFSAEFPKEGPSILRIQQVVRGDSAAYFCASSPGLGFTDTQYFGPGTRLTVL.

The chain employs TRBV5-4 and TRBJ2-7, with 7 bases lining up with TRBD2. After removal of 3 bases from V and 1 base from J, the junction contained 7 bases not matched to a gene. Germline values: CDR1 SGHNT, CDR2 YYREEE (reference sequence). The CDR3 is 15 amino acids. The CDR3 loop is CASSYQERESYEQYF. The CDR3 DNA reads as TGTGCCAGCAGCTACCAGGAGCGGGAATCCTACGAGCAGTACTTC.

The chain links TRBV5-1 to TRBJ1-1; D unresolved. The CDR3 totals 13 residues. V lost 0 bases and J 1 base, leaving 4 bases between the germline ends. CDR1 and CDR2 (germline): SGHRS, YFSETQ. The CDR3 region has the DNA TGCGCCAGCAGCTTGGTCAGGAACACTGAAGCTTTCTTT. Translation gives CASSLVRNTEAFF.

CDR3 in amino acids: CASWIAGSYEQYF. DNA of the CDR3: TGTGCCAGCTGGATCGCGGGCTCCTACGAGCAGTACTTC. The chain has TRBV6-5 and TRBJ2-7; D is possibly TRBD2 (5 bases). Germline CDR1 reads MNHEY; CDR2 reads SVGAGI. Deletions cut 8 bases from V and 0 bases from J, with 11 bases between. The CDR3 spans 13 residues.

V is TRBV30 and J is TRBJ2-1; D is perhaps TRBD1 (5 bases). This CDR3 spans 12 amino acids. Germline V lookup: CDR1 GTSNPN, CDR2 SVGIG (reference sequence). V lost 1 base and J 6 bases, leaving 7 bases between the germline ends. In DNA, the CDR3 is TGTGCCTGGAGTGCAGGGATCAATGAGCAGTTCTTC. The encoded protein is CAWSAGINEQFF.

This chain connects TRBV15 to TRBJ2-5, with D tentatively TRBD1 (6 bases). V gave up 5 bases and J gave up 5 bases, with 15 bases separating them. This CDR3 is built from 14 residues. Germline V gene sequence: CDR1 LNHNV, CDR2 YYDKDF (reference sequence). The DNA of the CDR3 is TGTGCCACCAGCTTACAGGGTTTCTGGGAGACCCAGTACTTC. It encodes CATSLQGFWETQYF.

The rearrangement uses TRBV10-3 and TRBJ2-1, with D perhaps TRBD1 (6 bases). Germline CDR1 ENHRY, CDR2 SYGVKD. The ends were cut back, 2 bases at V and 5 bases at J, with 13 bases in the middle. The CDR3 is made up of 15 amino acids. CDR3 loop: CAISEGTGHNNEQFF. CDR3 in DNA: TGTGCCATCAGTGAGGGGACGGGACACAACAATGAGCAGTTCTTC.

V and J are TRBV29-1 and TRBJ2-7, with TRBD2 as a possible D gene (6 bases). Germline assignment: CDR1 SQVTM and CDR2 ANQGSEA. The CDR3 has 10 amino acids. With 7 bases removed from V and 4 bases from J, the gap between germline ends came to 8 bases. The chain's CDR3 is CSGGNYEQYF. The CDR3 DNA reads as TGCAGCGGCGGGAATTACGAGCAGTACTTC.